Below are 18 T cell receptor beta chains sequenced from a single sample in a study of cytomegalovirus exposure and HLA in healthy donors. Primers: 60 Vbeta forward and 13 Jbeta reverse. Libraries were prepared by immunoSEQ multiplex PCR; TCRdb keeps only in-frame clonotypes and omits some of them. The profile shows approximately 220,000 clones, 82% of them singletons. Sequencing used PBMCs. The receptors here all came from a man aged 35 to 55 in good health and CMV-seropositive.

The V call is TRBV5-1, the J call TRBJ2-3; D is ambiguous. The CDR3 is made up of 15 amino acids. V lost 7 bases and J lost 0, with 15 bases in between. CDR1 and CDR2 from the germline V gene are SGHRS and YFSETQ. For the CDR3, the DNA is TGCGCCAGCCACTCAGGATCTACTAGCACAGATACGCAGTATTTT. Protein: CASHSGSTSTDTQYF.

This clone showed up just once. DNA of the CDR3: TGTGCCAGCAGTTCCTCTACGGAGCAGTACGTC. Translation gives CASSSSTEQYV. The rearrangement links TRBV28 to TRBJ2-7; D gene ambiguous. There are 11 residues in the CDR3. Germline lookup yields CDR1 MDHEN and CDR2 SYDVKM. The germline V and J ends were trimmed by 4 bases and 7 bases, with 8 bases remaining between them.

The chain is built from TRBV6-5 and TRBJ2-1; possible D gene TRBD2, 5 bases. V lost 0 bases and J 9 bases, leaving 9 bases between the germline ends. This CDR3 is 13 amino acids long. Germline CDR1 and CDR2: MNHEY and SVGAGI. This CDR3 is CASSYSVGGEQFF. The CDR3 DNA reads TGTGCCAGCAGTTACTCGGTAGGAGGTGAGCAGTTCTTC.

As for this clone: Within the sample, other DNA sequences also encode this same CDR3. V and J are TRBV6-1 and TRBJ2-2, with a tentative D call TRBD1 (6 bases). The germline CDR1 and CDR2 sequences are MNHNS and SASEGT. V dropped 6 bases and J dropped 5 bases, with 7 bases sitting between them. The CDR3 is made up of 12 amino acids. The CDR3 sequence is CASRTGTGELFF. The CDR3 DNA reads TGTGCCAGCAGGACAGGTACCGGGGAGCTGTTTTTT.

The J gene is TRBJ2-1, the V gene TRBV14; D uncertain. CDR3 length: 14 amino acids. CDR1 is SGHDN and CDR2 is FVKESK in the germline V gene. V gave up 4 bases and J gave up 5 bases, with 12 bases separating them. The CDR3 protein is CASSPTLVNNEQFF. In DNA form, the CDR3 reads TGTGCCAGCAGCCCAACTCTAGTCAACAATGAGCAGTTCTTC.

V is TRBV5-4 and J is TRBJ2-3; 11 bases match TRBD2. Germline V lookup: CDR1 SGHNT, CDR2 YYREEE (reference sequence). Losses at the gene ends were 4 bases for V and 3 bases for J; bases not matched to a gene: 4. The CDR3 is made up of 15 amino acids. CDR3 nucleotides: TGTGCCAGCAGCAAGGGACTAGCGGAAACAGATACGCAGTATTTT. Protein: CASSKGLAETDTQYF.

V gene TRBV13 combines with J gene TRBJ1-4, with 7 bases fitting TRBD1. CDR3 length: 15 amino acids. The V and J ends lost 3 bases and 3 bases, in that order; junction bases with no gene match: 4. From germline, CDR1 is PRHDT and CDR2 FYEKMQ (reference sequence). CDR3 sequence (DNA): TGTGCCAGCAGCTTTACCGGGACAGCTAATGAAAAACTGTTTTTT. Translation gives CASSFTGTANEKLFF.

This chain uses TRBV5-1 with TRBJ1-5; 10 bases are shared with TRBD1. V was clipped by 4 bases and J by 3 bases; unmatched bases: 4. The CDR3 is made up of 15 amino acids. Germline V CDR1 and CDR2: SGHRS, YFSETQ. The CDR3 is CASSRTGGNNQPQHF. The CDR3 coding sequence is TGCGCCAGCAGCCGGACAGGGGGTAACAATCAGCCCCAGCATTTT.

CDR3 in DNA: TGTGCCAGCAGCTTGGCTGGGCAGTCCTACGAGCAGTACGTC. Its protein product is CASSLAGQSYEQYV. The rearrangement joins TRBV5-6 to TRBJ2-7; D is unclear. CDR1 and CDR2 from the germline V gene are SGHDT and YYEEEE. The length of the CDR3 is 14 residues. The V end lost 0 bases, the J end lost 1 base, and 8 bases lay between the germline ends.

J is TRBJ2-1 and V is TRBV5-5; D might be TRBD2 (5 bases). The germline V gene encodes CDR1 SGHKS and CDR2 YYEKEE (reference sequence). The CDR3 has 16 residues. The V and J ends lost 0 bases and 13 bases respectively, with 23 bases between them. In DNA form, the CDR3 reads TGTGCCAGCAGCTTGGGATCGACCTCGGGGATTTGGGATCAGTTCTTC. This gives the protein CASSLGSTSGIWDQFF.

The chain combines TRBV30 with TRBJ1-1; maybe TRBD1 (6 bases). The germline V and J ends were trimmed by 5 bases and 3 bases, with 22 bases remaining between them. Per the germline V gene, CDR1 is GTSNPN and CDR2 is SVGIG (reference sequence). This CDR3 is 16 amino acids long. CDR3 sequence: CAWDVYRDAGDTEAFF. The CDR3 DNA is TGTGCCTGGGACGTGTACAGGGACGCCGGGGACACTGAAGCTTTCTTT.

V and J are TRBV9 and TRBJ1-1; a weak D match, TRBD1 (6 bases). Trimming took 3 bases from V and 0 from J, leaving 15 bases between them. CDR1 and CDR2 from the germline V gene are SGDLS and YYNGEE. CDR3 size: 16 residues. DNA for the CDR3: TGTGCCAGCAGCGCTACAGGGCATCCTTTGAACACTGAAGCTTTCTTT. It encodes CASSATGHPLNTEAFF.

The chain has TRBV7-9 and TRBJ2-1, with D possibly TRBD2 on 6 matching bases. The CDR3 totals 14 residues. The V gene's germline CDR1 is SEHNR and CDR2 FQNEAQ (reference sequence). Between the trimmed V and J ends, which lost 1 base and 12 bases, there was a span of 16 bases. The CDR3 region is CASSLGSGARAQFF. CDR3 DNA sequence: TGTGCCAGCAGCTTAGGTAGCGGAGCACGTGCGCAGTTCTTC.

V gene TRBV6-6 combines with J gene TRBJ2-2, with TRBD2 matching over 10 bases. The V gene's germline CDR1 is MNHNY and CDR2 SVGAGI (reference sequence). J was trimmed by 3 bases and V by 2 bases; bases with no gene match: 3. The CDR3 is made up of 16 amino acids. The CDR3: CASSYGTSEHTGELFF. CDR3 coding DNA: TGTGCCAGCAGTTACGGGACTAGCGAGCACACCGGGGAGCTGTTTTTT.

This chain joins TRBV19 and TRBJ2-6; no firm D call. This CDR3 is 16 amino acids long. V was cut by 6 bases and J by 0 bases, with 12 bases left in between. Germline values: CDR1 LNHDA, CDR2 SQIVND (reference sequence). The CDR3 DNA sequence: TGTGCCAGTAGAGATTCCGGTGTCTCTGGGGCCAACGTCCTGACTTTC. It encodes CASRDSGVSGANVLTF.

The chain uses TRBV9 and TRBJ1-1; TRBD1 agrees at 8 bases. The germline CDR1 and CDR2 sequences are SGDLS and YYNGEE. V was pared by 2 bases and J by 4 bases, with 4 bases of the junction left unmatched. CDR3 length equals 14 residues. In DNA, the CDR3 is TGTGCCAGCAGCGTCGGCAGGGGGCTCACTGAAGCTTTCTTT. Translation gives CASSVGRGLTEAFF.

The chain combines TRBV6-5 with TRBJ2-1, with 10 bases lining up with TRBD2. Per the germline V gene, CDR1 is MNHEY and CDR2 is SVGAGI. CDR3 size: 16 residues. Unmatched junction bases numbered 6, after V lost 2 bases and J lost 5 bases. Here the CDR3 reads CASSYARSGRDNEQFF. In nucleotides, the CDR3 is TGTGCCAGCAGTTACGCCAGGAGCGGGAGGGACAATGAGCAGTTCTTC.

The chain carries TRBV6-6 and TRBJ1-2; TRBD1 matches 11 bases. V was clipped by 6 bases and J by 5 bases; unmatched bases: 5. The CDR3 has 14 residues. The germline V gene has CDR1 MNHNY and CDR2 SVGAGI (reference sequence). In DNA, the CDR3 is TGTGCCAGCAGGGGACAGGGGGAGGGATATGGCTACACCTTC. Translating gives CASRGQGEGYGYTF.